This section outlines one TCR beta chain sequence together with its context. RNA, at 0.5 to 1 ug, was reverse transcribed with random hexamers. An immunoSEQ multiplex PCR generated amplified TCR beta CDR3 products spanning 54 Vbeta and 13 Jbeta. Using its own MiXCR run on the immunoSEQ multiplex PCR reads, TCRdb lists one record per CDR3 protein. Seen here are roughly 150,000 distinct CDR3 sequences, 90% to 96% observed once, and the top ten hold more than 0.075%. The sample comes from a study of CD8 T cells in Susac syndrome. This CDR3 is built from 17 residues. Between the trimmed V and J ends, which lost 2 bases and 7 bases, there was a span of 20 bases. Germline CDR1 and CDR2: MNHEY and SVGAGI. Sequencing of TCR beta covered CD8+ and CD4+ T cells obtained from blood.

The chain recombines TRBV6-5 with TRBJ1-4; weak D call: TRBD1 (6 bases). The TCR sequence derives from a human donor with Susac syndrome. The sequencing input was CD4+ T cells from PBMCs. The CDR3 reads CASSYPIPIGQSEKLFF. The CDR3 DNA follows: TGTGCCAGCAGTTACCCCATCCCCATTGGACAGTCTGAAAAACTGTTTTTT.